This T cell receptor beta chain emerged from a study of Graves' ophthalmopathy and Graves' hyperthyroidism. Points from the study as a whole: Ophthalmopathy cases were distinguished from stable hyperthyroidism by a 13-signature model, reaching around 88% sensitivity and around 81% specificity. Most clonotypes expanded in thyroid above 0.001 frequency were present in blood too.

This clonotype was seen many times. Its antigen is unknown. The CDR3 contains 16 residues. The V end was cut by 4 bases, the J end by 4 bases, with 17 bases between. Looked up from germline, CDR1 is MDHEN and CDR2 is SYDVKM. The TCR beta CDR3 regions underwent amplification from RNA transcripts. A first-round RT-PCR used HTBI primers, followed by a second-round multiplex PCR. MiXCR, applied by TCRdb to the multiplex PCR reads, yields one record per CDR3 protein. The repertoire holds 350,000 or so distinct CDR3 sequences, with about a sixth as singletons. A diagnosis was made from clinical symptoms together with serum thyroxine, TRAb, thyroid ultrasound and orbital computed tomography. Someone took the PBMCs out of 10 ml of fresh peripheral blood.

The sample comprised peripheral blood. The origin of this receptor is an adult man with Graves' ophthalmopathy. The chain combines TRBV28 with TRBJ1-5; a weak D match, TRBD1 (5 bases). This CDR3 is CASSSLHRGENQPQHF. In nucleotides, the CDR3 is TGTGCCAGCAGTTCACTCCATAGGGGAGAAAATCAGCCCCAGCATTTT.